The 20 T cell receptor beta chains reported below all come from one sample, sequenced in a study of T cell responses to AZD1222 COVID-19 vaccine. This table comes from immunoSEQ multiplex PCR, and its TCRdb copy is limited to in-frame clones, with some not included. The profile covers 130,000 to 150,000 clones, with approximately 90% appearing a single time and about 3.8% taken by the ten largest. The sample here was peripheral blood, taken 28 days after the second AZD1222 dose. These receptor sequences come from an adult who received the AZD1222 COVID-19 vaccine.

V usage is TRBV7-9 and J usage is TRBJ2-1, with 7 positions matching TRBD1. CDR1 SEHNR and CDR2 FQNEAQ come from the germline V gene (reference sequence). The CDR3 loop spans 13 amino acids. J lost 4 bases, V lost 8 bases, and 5 bases had no gene match. CDR3 nucleotides: TGTGCCAGCCGGGACAGAAGTTACAATGAGCAGTTCTTC. Encoded protein: CASRDRSYNEQFF.

The rearrangement joins TRBV24-1 to TRBJ1-1; D not certain. The V gene lost 7 bases and the J gene lost 10 bases, with 12 bases spanning the gap. The CDR3 sequence is 11 residues long. CDR1 is KGHDR, CDR2 SFDVKD, per germline. CDR3 sequence reads: CATRGANRAFF. The CDR3 DNA reads as TGTGCCACCAGGGGAGCAAATCGAGCTTTCTTT.

The genes are TRBV30 and TRBJ1-1; perhaps TRBD1 as D (6 bases). The CDR3 has 13 residues. Trimming removed 0 bases at V and 8 bases at J, with 13 bases between. Germline V gene lookup returns CDR1 GTSNPN and CDR2 SVGIG (reference sequence). The CDR3 nucleotides are TGTGCCTGGAGTGTACGAAAAGGGGGAGAAGCTTTCTTT. Translating it yields CAWSVRKGGEAFF.

The chain uses TRBV11-2 and TRBJ1-2; D is unresolved. From germline, CDR1 is SGHAT and CDR2 FQNNGV. This CDR3 has 13 amino acids. Trimming left V 5 bases short and J 7 bases short, with 14 bases between. CDR3 nucleotides: TGTGCCAGCAGCCCCCCTAACATCGGTGGCTACACCTTC. Amino acid sequence: CASSPPNIGGYTF.

This chain links TRBV6-1 with TRBJ2-2, with TRBD1 matching 11 bases. This CDR3 is built from 16 residues. The trim removed 3 bases at V and 6 bases at J, leaving 6 bases unmatched. Germline loops: CDR1 MNHNS, CDR2 SASEGT. The CDR3 bases are TGTGCCAGCAGTGAGCGACCGGGACAGGGGGCCGGGGAGCTGTTTTTT. Residues: CASSERPGQGAGELFF.

Points on this clone: The junction departs from the called germline gene at one end, perhaps through a read error. The chain couples TRBV5-4 to TRBJ2-1; D not resolved. CDR3 size: 13 residues. Germline V CDR1 and CDR2: SGHNT, YYREEE (reference sequence). The CDR3 sequence is CASSLTSNNEQFF. For the CDR3, the DNA is TGTGCCAGCAGCCTGACCTCCAACAATGAGCAGTTCTTC.

V is TRBV6-5 and J is TRBJ1-4; 9 bases match TRBD1. Germline V gene lookup returns CDR1 MNHEY and CDR2 SVGAGI. The J segment lost 7 bases and the V segment lost 5 bases, leaving 5 bases of the junction unmatched. This CDR3 region has 14 residues. DNA for the CDR3: TGTGCCAGCAGTAACCCGGGACAGGGTGAAAAACTGTTTTTT. Translating gives CASSNPGQGEKLFF.

V is TRBV20-1 and J is TRBJ1-6; D is ambiguous. V was clipped by 3 bases and J by 0 bases, with 9 bases between them. The germline CDR1 and CDR2 sequences are DFQATT and SNEGSKA (reference sequence). The CDR3 contains 15 residues. CDR3 region: CSASGWSSYNSPLHF. CDR3 in DNA: TGCAGTGCTAGTGGGTGGAGCTCCTATAATTCACCCCTCCACTTT.

The chain carries TRBV13 and TRBJ2-3, with 13 bases fitting TRBD2. The junction had 0 bases not matched to a gene; V was cut back by 0 bases and J by 3 bases. Germline CDR1 is PRHDT and CDR2 is FYEKMQ (reference sequence). This CDR3 comprises 16 residues. The CDR3 region is CASSLGLAGGTDTQYF. The CDR3 nucleotides are TGTGCCAGCAGCTTAGGACTAGCGGGGGGGACAGATACGCAGTATTTT.

The chain recombines TRBV27 with TRBJ2-1; the match to TRBD2 covers 11 bases. V lost 3 bases to trimming and J lost 6 bases; unmatched junction nucleotides: 7. The CDR3 runs to 16 residues. CDR1 and CDR2 (germline): MNHEY, SMNVEV (reference sequence). The CDR3 nucleotides are TGTGCCAGCAGTTTCTTTAGCGGACTAGCGGGCAATGAGCAGTTCTTC. This translates into CASSFFSGLAGNEQFF.

V and J are TRBV18 and TRBJ2-3; 11 bases line up with TRBD2. The CDR3 runs 16 residues. The germline V gene encodes CDR1 KGHSH and CDR2 LQKENI. The V and J ends lost 0 bases and 5 bases, in that order; junction bases with no gene match: 4. CDR3 in amino acids: CASSPPLAGVIDTQYF. DNA of the CDR3: TGTGCCAGCTCACCACCACTAGCGGGAGTTATAGATACGCAGTATTTT.

V and J are TRBV6-5 and TRBJ1-1; 10 bases match TRBD1. The CDR3 has 13 amino acids. Germline V CDR1 and CDR2: MNHEY, SVGAGI. The V and J ends lost 6 bases and 10 bases, in that order; junction bases with no gene match: 8. CDR3: CASRRDRGQGAFF. The CDR3 region has the DNA TGTGCCAGCAGACGTGACAGGGGGCAGGGAGCTTTCTTT.

This rearrangement joins TRBV14 to TRBJ1-1; the D gene is possibly TRBD1 (5 bases). Trimming took off 1 base at V and 5 bases at J, with 11 bases between the two ends. Germline V gene data show CDR1 as SGHDN and CDR2 as FVKESK. The CDR3 contains 14 residues. The CDR3 here is CASSQVRGGTEAFF. The DNA for the CDR3 is TGTGCCAGCAGCCAAGTTCGGGGGGGAACTGAAGCTTTCTTT.

This clone was seen only once. The rearrangement links TRBV19 to TRBJ2-1, with TRBD2 matching over 10 bases. The CDR3 contains 15 residues. J lost 6 bases, V lost 4 bases, and 6 bases had no gene match. Germline CDR1 reads LNHDA; CDR2 reads SQIVND (reference sequence). This CDR3 is CASSRASGSSNEQFF. CDR3 DNA sequence: TGTGCCAGTAGTAGGGCTAGCGGGAGTAGCAATGAGCAGTTCTTC.

This sequence joins TRBV5-1 and TRBJ1-5; D may be TRBD1 (5 bases). The germline CDR1 and CDR2 sequences are SGHRS and YFSETQ. Between the trimmed V and J ends, which lost 6 bases and 3 bases, there was a span of 16 bases. The CDR3 is 15 residues long. As DNA, the CDR3 is TGCGCCAGCACCCCCACCGGGGGGGACAATCAGCCCCAGCATTTT. Protein sequence: CASTPTGGDNQPQHF.

This chain uses TRBV15 with TRBJ1-4, with TRBD1 as a possible D gene (5 bases). Germline lookup yields CDR1 LNHNV and CDR2 YYDKDF (reference sequence). This CDR3 has 12 amino acids. The V gene lost 1 base and the J gene lost 8 bases, with 5 bases spanning the gap. CDR3 sequence reads: CATSRAGEKLFF. CDR3 DNA sequence: TGTGCCACCAGCAGAGCAGGGGAAAAACTGTTTTTT.

V is TRBV11-2 and J is TRBJ2-1; TRBD1 or TRBD2 may be the D gene (5 bases each). Germline values: CDR1 SGHAT, CDR2 FQNNGV. This CDR3 region has 15 residues. Trimming left V 6 bases short and J 2 bases short, with 14 bases between. The CDR3 coding sequence is TGTGCCAGCAGTTCCGGGACGCAAGCCTACAATGAGCAGTTCTTC. This translates into CASSSGTQAYNEQFF.

The J gene is TRBJ1-2, the V gene TRBV7-8; D is unclear. The CDR3 consists of 14 residues. Trimming shortened V by 5 bases and J by 4 bases, and 14 bases separated the two germline ends. The V gene's germline CDR1 is SGHVS and CDR2 FQNEAQ. The CDR3 spells CASSPRGGSYGYTF. The CDR3, as DNA: TGTGCCAGCAGCCCCCGTGGAGGTTCCTATGGCTACACCTTC.

This chain connects TRBV27 to TRBJ2-1; 11 bases map to TRBD1. Losses at the gene ends were 8 bases for V and 7 bases for J; bases not matched to a gene: 10. CDR3 length: 15 amino acids. CDR1 MNHEY and CDR2 SMNVEV come from the germline V gene (reference sequence). Here the CDR3 DNA reads TGTGCCAGCCTCCCAACGGGACAGGGGGAGAATGAGCAGTTCTTC. It is translated as CASLPTGQGENEQFF.

The chain couples TRBV5-4 to TRBJ1-6, with 7 bases fitting TRBD1. The CDR3 loop spans 14 amino acids. Germline V gene lookup returns CDR1 SGHNT and CDR2 YYREEE (reference sequence). The V segment lost 0 bases and the J segment 12 bases; nucleotides outside the gene matches: 6. DNA of the CDR3: TGTGCCAGCAGCTTGGAAAGGGACAGCCGACCCCTCCACTTT. Translated: CASSLERDSRPLHF.